The sequence of this T cell receptor (beta chain) was determined in a study of blood T cell repertoires in COVID-19. Background on the study: The United States, Italy and Spain provided the acute and convalescent COVID-19 samples. Sample material is recorded as cDNA or gDNA derived from T cells, B-cell-depleted T cells, or PBMCs.

In the authors' workflow: Amplification with reference gene primers provided the estimates of nucleated cell counts. The assay was immunoSEQ multiplex PCR, and TCRdb's table has in-frame clones only and misses some. From that table come the V and J calls and clone size; the DNA was used to work out D and trimming. The sample holds more than 35,000 clones; 80% to 90% are singletons and the top ten take just under 9%. After removal of 2 bases from V and 4 bases from J, the junction contained 7 bases not matched to a gene. CDR1 is MNHEY and CDR2 is SVGEGT in the germline V gene. This CDR3 is built from 16 residues.

The chain links TRBV6-2 or TRBV6-3 to TRBJ1-2; 10 nucleotides match TRBD1. The specimen sequenced was peripheral blood. The sequence was collected from a man aged 30-40 years with active or convalescent COVID-19. CDR3 bases: TGTGCCAGCAGTTACCAGGGACAGGGGTTGGTCTATGGCTACACCTTC. Translating it yields CASSYQGQGLVYGYTF.